The clone carrying this T cell receptor beta chain was counted a few times. What it binds is unknown. V lost 4 bases, J lost 6 bases, and 9 bases stayed unmatched. The germline gives CDR1 MNHNS, CDR2 SASEGT. This CDR3 has 15 amino acids. The data derive from a study of beta chain features in type 1 diabetes. Overall study findings and caveats: Researchers report that Type 1 diabetes patients had moderately but significantly shorter TCRB CDR3s across all four CD4+ subsets.

A sort by CD45RO/CCR7/CD25/CD127/CD95/CD27 yielded CD4+ naive, central memory, regulatory and stem cell-like memory cells. The entirety of the isolated RNA underwent reverse transcription, so expressed TCRB transcripts were sequenced. Clones were sequenced by immunoSEQ multiplex PCR, and TCRdb holds only the in-frame ones, with some missing. The repertoire has about 270,000 clones, roughly an eighth of them found once; the top ten carry less than 0.02%. The chain has TRBV6-1 and TRBJ1-1; 9 nucleotides line up with TRBD1. The sequence derives from a man aged 25 to 45 with type 1 diabetes. The sequenced material came from naive CD4+ T cells from blood. The DNA for the CDR3 is TGTGCCAGCAGTGCCATACAGGGGGCAACGGCTGAAGCTTTCTTT. Its translation: CASSAIQGATAEAFF.